The present entry profiles one TCR beta chain with its context. It has no known antigen specificity. No base quality information exists; no much larger clone differs at one position. The sample originates from a study of blood T cells in healthy people across ages (dated by TCRdb to the mid-2010s). General notes on the study: In model experiments, roughly one uniquely barcoded TCR beta cDNA molecule per two T cells was captured by template switching. The donors were divided into four age groups: young (average roughly 15 years), middle-aged (approximately 41), aged (about 61) and long-lived (82). To avoid experimental bias, donors of different ages were distributed randomly across sequencing lanes. For two donors (one aged 18 to 30 and one aged 80 or older), the study analyzed two additional independent replicas of 1 million unique cDNA reads from the same blood draw. The study measured age-related changes in TCR beta repertoire diversity using deep sequencing normalized with unique cDNA molecular identifiers.

General conclusions and limits of the study: Compared with the aged group, the long-lived group had more naive CD4+ T cells, fewer expanded clones and increased TCR diversity, a pattern suggesting age selection. Observed TCR beta diversity correlated strongly with the percentage of naive T cells measured by flow cytometry. Estimates of total diversity based on one million sequenced T cells were regarded as lower bounds and as underestimates. As age increased, observed TCR beta diversity per million T cells dropped in a roughly linear way, and a significant reduction was already evident by age about 36. Because profiling used bulk unsorted PBMCs, naive and antigen-experienced compartments could not be compared conclusively. The CMV infection status of donors was not known, potentially confounding age-related changes in expanded clonotypes.

Taken from the germline V gene, the CDR1 and CDR2 loops are SNHLY and FYNNEI. Its CDR3 holds 15 amino acids, cysteine through phenylalanine. The retained sequence is limited to the CDR3, 45 bases, with the frame set at the first base. Cut back by 5 bases and 3 bases, the V and J ends lie 14 bases apart. Donors were around 37 systemically healthy Caucasian individuals from Russia aged about 6 to 100 years. Each donor gave approximately 9.3 milliliters of peripheral blood, collected into EDTA-treated Vacutainer tubes. PBMCs were isolated by Ficoll-Paque density-gradient centrifugation, with at least 6.5 million obtained per sample. Trizol reagent was used to extract total RNA from the PBMCs, yielding at least 6 micrograms per sample. For every donor, flow cytometry on a PBMC aliquot measured the percentage of naive CD45RAhigh/CD27high T cells. Library preparation was by 5' RACE. Instrument on record: Illumina HiSeq 2500. The second PCR ran for roughly 7 to 12 cycles and used a J-beta primer mix along with a sample-barcoded 5' primer. Each TCR beta cDNA molecule received a unique molecular identifier from a template-switch 5' adaptor carrying 12 random nucleotides. Each sample yielded at least 2.5 million CDR3-containing paired-end reads. First-strand cDNA synthesis was performed from all RNA using the Mint cDNA synthesis kit, with priming by a TRBC-specific oligonucleotide. All cDNA was treated with uracil-DNA glycosylase and then went through a first 18-cycle PCR with the universal primers M1SS and BC2_uni_R. For the original study's pipeline: For normalization, 1 million high-quality reads were randomly selected from each sample, with every read carrying a distinct molecular identifier. Reads with shared molecular identifiers were discarded instead of being binned into consensus sequences. MiTCR, with a Q25 quality threshold and the strictest error-elimination algorithm, was used for CDR3 identification, clonotype clustering and error correction. A nonparametric unseen species model using Euler transformation provided a lower-bound estimate of total TCR beta diversity. The public sequencing data were trimmed at Q25 with fastp and processed into clonotypes with MiXCR by TCRdb, which kept only in-frame beta chains. Each record represents a unique CDR3 protein, reported with the most common genes and DNA among its rows. TCRdb, not the original authors, processed these V and J calls. In this sample the table shows roughly 1.7 million distinct CDR3 sequences, roughly 32% of which occur a single time. About 11% of the sample belongs to the ten largest clones.

Sequences were obtained from blood. The chain is made from TRBV2 and TRBJ1-3; the D gene lacks a confident call. This TCR was sampled from a woman aged 25 to 39 in good health. The encoded CDR3 is CASSSEQRFGNTIYF. The bases are TGTGCCAGCAGTTCTGAACAGCGTTTTGGAAACACCATATATTTT.